This entry lists 19 T cell receptor beta chains sequenced from one sample in a study of OX40 agonist ivuxolimab in advanced cancers. TCRdb keeps only in-frame clones here, not all; method: immunoSEQ multiplex PCR. The table records around 80,000 clones, roughly 85% of them present only once. The sequenced sample was CD4+ or CD8+ T cells sorted from blood, obtained in a trial of the OX40 agonist ivuxolimab. The receptors come from an adult with an advanced solid tumor such as melanoma, head and neck, liver or kidney cancer.

The chain joins TRBV7-3 to TRBJ2-3, with 9 positions matching TRBD1. The ends lost 5 bases at V and 6 bases at J; junction bases unmatched: 6. The CDR3 loop spans 14 amino acids. Per germline, CDR1 SGHTA and CDR2 FQGTGA. The CDR3 sequence is CASSPTGGGDTQYF. CDR3 sequence (DNA): TGTGCCAGCAGCCCGACAGGGGGAGGCGATACGCAGTATTTT.

The gene calls are TRBV2 and TRBJ1-1, with a tentative D call TRBD1 (5 bases). V was cut by 6 bases and J by 7 bases, with 9 bases left in between. The CDR3 is 11 residues long. In germline, CDR1 is SNHLY, CDR2 FYNNEI. The CDR3 region has the DNA TGTGCCAGCAGGGATACAGGTGAAGCTTTCTTT. Protein sequence: CASRDTGEAFF.

V gene TRBV28 combines with J gene TRBJ2-5, with 9 bases that match TRBD2. J lost 6 bases, V lost 6 bases, and 8 bases had no gene match. CDR1 is MDHEN, CDR2 SYDVKM, per germline. CDR3 size: 14 residues. CDR3 nucleotides: TGTGCCAGCAGGGAGCGGGGGGCTGCCAAGACCCAGTACTTC. Translated: CASRERGAAKTQYF.

This chain joins TRBV28 and TRBJ2-3; 8 bases align to TRBD1. V was clipped by 7 bases and J by 3 bases; unmatched bases: 6. CDR3 length: 14 amino acids. Looked up from germline, CDR1 is MDHEN and CDR2 is SYDVKM. CDR3 in DNA: TGTGCCAGCAATCAGGGGGCGAGTACAGATACGCAGTATTTT. Protein product: CASNQGASTDTQYF.

The chain carries TRBV29-1 and TRBJ2-3; D is possibly TRBD2 (6 bases). The CDR3 contains 14 residues. Germline CDR1 is SQVTM and CDR2 is ANQGSEA. Trimming removed 4 bases at V and 0 bases at J, with 11 bases between. The CDR3 loop reads CSVAAGSSTDTQYF. Here the CDR3 DNA reads TGCAGCGTTGCTGCGGGGTCCAGCACAGATACGCAGTATTTT.

The chain combines TRBV7-2 with TRBJ1-6, with TRBD1 matching over 7 bases. CDR1 and CDR2 (germline): SGHTA, FQGNSA. Germline trimming cut 3 bases from V and 8 bases from J; bases unmatched to any gene: 7. This CDR3 region has 15 residues. For the CDR3, the DNA is TGTGCCAGCAGCTTGAGTGGGCAGGGGGATTCACCCCTCCACTTT. It translates to CASSLSGQGDSPLHF. The entire variable domain, with the rest obtained from reference TRBV7-2 and TRBJ1-6, is as follows: GAGVSQSPSNKVTEKGKDVELRCDPISGHTALYWYRQSLGQGLEFLIYFQGNSAPDKSGLPSDRFSAERTGGSVSTLTIQRTQQEDSAVYLCASSLSGQGDSPLHFGNGTRLTVT.

This chain links TRBV4-3 with TRBJ2-3; the match to TRBD1 covers 7 bases. The J segment lost 1 base and the V segment lost 3 bases, leaving 4 bases of the junction unmatched. The CDR3 totals 15 residues. The germline CDR1 and CDR2 sequences are LGHNA and YSLEER. Written as DNA, the CDR3 is TGCGCCAGCAGCCACTATGGGACAGGCACAGATACGCAGTATTTT. It translates to CASSHYGTGTDTQYF.

This clone was counted once. The V and J genes are TRBV27 and TRBJ2-1, with D unclear. V gave up 2 bases and J gave up 6 bases, with 11 bases separating them. Per the germline V gene, CDR1 is MNHEY and CDR2 is SMNVEV (reference sequence). The CDR3 extends over 14 amino acids. The CDR3: CASSLGFGVNEQFF. The CDR3 DNA follows: TGTGCCAGCAGTTTAGGCTTCGGCGTCAATGAGCAGTTCTTC.

The CDR3 coding sequence is TGTGCCAGCAGTTTATTGACTAGGCGTGAGCAGTTCTTC. It codes for CASSLLTRREQFF. The V call is TRBV28, the J call TRBJ2-1; tentative D call: TRBD2 (6 bases). The CDR3 has 13 residues. The germline V and J ends were trimmed by 1 base and 9 bases, with 10 bases remaining between them. CDR1 is MDHEN and CDR2 is SYDVKM in the germline V gene.

In its sample, this clone was seen once. The chain recombines TRBV10-3 with TRBJ1-4; no firm D call. V dropped 6 bases and J dropped 5 bases, with 13 bases sitting between them. The CDR3 length is 14 residues. Germline loops: CDR1 ENHRY, CDR2 SYGVKD. CDR3 region: CAIRPGRSNEKLFF. In nucleotides, the CDR3 is TGTGCCATCAGGCCCGGACGGTCAAATGAAAAACTGTTTTTT.

This clone was observed a few times. The chain carries TRBV5-6 and TRBJ1-3; 7 nucleotides align to TRBD1. The CDR3 consists of 14 residues. From germline, CDR1 is SGHDT and CDR2 YYEEEE. With 0 bases clipped from V and 3 bases from J, the junction kept 0 bases outside the gene matches. CDR3 in DNA: TGTGCCAGCAGCTTGGGACAGGGTGGAAACACCATATATTTT. Its translation: CASSLGQGGNTIYF.

In its sample, this clone was seen once. V and J are TRBV2 and TRBJ2-7; D unclear. The CDR3 covers 15 residues. V was shortened by 7 bases and J by 1 base, with 17 bases between the two germline ends. Germline values: CDR1 SNHLY, CDR2 FYNNEI. CDR3 in amino acids: CASKEQMATSYEQYF. The CDR3 region has the DNA TGTGCCAGCAAGGAACAGATGGCCACGTCCTACGAGCAGTACTTC. The full variable domain, its missing parts supplied by reference TRBV2 and TRBJ2-7, is EPEVTQTPSHQVTQMGQEVILRCVPISNHLYFYWYRQILGQKVEFLVSFYNNEISEKSEIFDDQFSVERPDGSNFTLKIRSTKLEDSAMYFCASKEQMATSYEQYFGPGTRLTVT.

CDR3 residues: CASSVAGTGNQGETQYF. The CDR3 DNA reads as TGTGCCAGCAGCGTAGCTGGGACAGGGAACCAGGGGGAGACCCAGTACTTC. The chain is built from TRBV9 and TRBJ2-5; TRBD1 matches at 9 bases. This CDR3 is built from 17 residues. With 0 bases clipped from V and 5 bases from J, the junction kept 11 bases outside the gene matches. Germline CDR1 reads SGDLS; CDR2 reads YYNGEE.

V is TRBV11-3 and J is TRBJ2-5; D is tentatively TRBD1 or TRBD2 (7 bases each). V was pared by 2 bases and J by 0 bases, with 13 bases between. Germline lookup yields CDR1 SGHNT and CDR2 YENEEA. The CDR3 runs 16 residues. CDR3 bases: TGTGCCAGCAGCTTAAGGCAGGGGGGGGACCAAGAGACCCAGTACTTC. Translation gives CASSLRQGGDQETQYF.

This chain joins TRBV4-3 and TRBJ1-5; 9 nucleotides agree with TRBD1. The CDR3 has 18 amino acids. Germline V gene sequence: CDR1 LGHNA, CDR2 YSLEER. V was clipped by 0 bases and J by 4 bases; unmatched bases: 10. In nucleotides, the CDR3 is TGCGCCAGCAGCCAAGAGGTCCCCGGGACAGGGATTAATCAGCCCCAGCATTTT. Translating gives CASSQEVPGTGINQPQHF.

V gene TRBV5-4 combines with J gene TRBJ1-2, with 9 bases matching TRBD1. The CDR3 sequence is 14 residues long. Germline-derived CDR1 and CDR2 are SGHNT and YYREEE (reference sequence). The trim removed 1 base at V and 6 bases at J, leaving 4 bases unmatched. CDR3 in DNA: TGTGCCAGCAGCTTGCCCACAGGGGGCCATGGCTACACCTTC. It is translated as CASSLPTGGHGYTF.

V gene TRBV12-5 combines with J gene TRBJ2-5; no firm D call. Matching the DNA end better, TRBJ2-7 makes the J call doubtful. Germline V CDR1 and CDR2: LGHNT, FRNRAP. The CDR3 contains 14 residues. The DNA for the CDR3 is TGTGCTAGTGGTTTGGTACCCCCATCCTACGAGCAGTACTTC. It is translated as CASGLVPPSYEQYF.

The J gene is TRBJ1-2, the V gene TRBV18; 9 bases fit TRBD1. After removal of 5 bases from V and 4 bases from J, the junction contained 11 bases not matched to a gene. The CDR3 has 16 amino acids. The germline V gene encodes CDR1 KGHSH and CDR2 LQKENI. CDR3 in amino acids: CASSSTQGALSYGYTF. The CDR3 DNA sequence: TGTGCCAGCTCATCCACACAGGGGGCGCTTAGCTATGGCTACACCTTC.

The chain recombines TRBV14 with TRBJ2-7; D is undetermined. This CDR3 comprises 13 residues. V was cut by 5 bases and J by 2 bases, with 10 bases left in between. Germline assignment: CDR1 SGHDN and CDR2 FVKESK. Written as DNA, the CDR3 is TGTGCCAGCAGCTACGGACCGACCTACGAGCAGTACTTC. It encodes CASSYGPTYEQYF.